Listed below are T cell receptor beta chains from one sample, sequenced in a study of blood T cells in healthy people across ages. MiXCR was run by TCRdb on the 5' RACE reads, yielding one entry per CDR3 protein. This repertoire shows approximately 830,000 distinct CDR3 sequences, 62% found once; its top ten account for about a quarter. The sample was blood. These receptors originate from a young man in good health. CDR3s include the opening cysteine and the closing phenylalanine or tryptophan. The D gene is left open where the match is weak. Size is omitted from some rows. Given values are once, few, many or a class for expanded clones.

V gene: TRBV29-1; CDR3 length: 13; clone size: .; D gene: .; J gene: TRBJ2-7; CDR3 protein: CSVDVLGSYEQYF; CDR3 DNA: TGCAGCGTTGATGTCTTAGGCTCCTACGAGCAGTACTTC
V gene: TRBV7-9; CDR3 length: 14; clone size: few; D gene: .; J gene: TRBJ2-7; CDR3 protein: CASSPQGRSYEQYF; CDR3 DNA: TGTGCCAGCAGCCCACAGGGTCGGAGCTACGAGCAGTACTTC
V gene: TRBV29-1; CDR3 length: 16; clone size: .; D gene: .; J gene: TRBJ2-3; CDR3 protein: CSVDVQGKETADTQYF; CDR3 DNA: TGCAGCGTTGACGTACAGGGTAAAGAAACGGCAGATACGCAGTATTTT
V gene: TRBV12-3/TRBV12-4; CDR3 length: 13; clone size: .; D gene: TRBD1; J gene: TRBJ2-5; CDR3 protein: CASRNRGWETQYF; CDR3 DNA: TGTGCCAGCAGAAACAGGGGTTGGGAGACCCAGTACTTC
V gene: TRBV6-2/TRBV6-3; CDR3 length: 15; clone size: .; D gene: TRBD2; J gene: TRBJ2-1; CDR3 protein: CASSYGGGANNEQFF; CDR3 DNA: TGTGCCAGCAGTTACGGCGGGGGGGCGAACAATGAGCAGTTCTTC
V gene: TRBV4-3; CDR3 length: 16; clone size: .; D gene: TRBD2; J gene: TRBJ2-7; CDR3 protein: CASSQDGAGGLYEQYF; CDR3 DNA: TGCGCCAGCAGCCAAGACGGAGCGGGGGGGCTATACGAGCAGTACTTC
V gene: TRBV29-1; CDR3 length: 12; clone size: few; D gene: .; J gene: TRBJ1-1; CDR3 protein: CSVVPVNTEAFF; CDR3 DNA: TGCAGCGTTGTCCCGGTGAACACTGAAGCTTTCTTT
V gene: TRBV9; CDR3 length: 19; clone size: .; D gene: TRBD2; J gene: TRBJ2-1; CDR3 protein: CASSDALAGGPRSYNEQFF; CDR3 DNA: TGTGCCAGCAGCGACGCGCTAGCGGGGGGGCCCCGCTCCTACAATGAGCAGTTCTTC
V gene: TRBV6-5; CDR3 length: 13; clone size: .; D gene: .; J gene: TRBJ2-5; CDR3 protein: CASSYGPGNEQYF; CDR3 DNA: TGTGCCAGCAGCTATGGACCGGGCAATGAGCAGTACTTC
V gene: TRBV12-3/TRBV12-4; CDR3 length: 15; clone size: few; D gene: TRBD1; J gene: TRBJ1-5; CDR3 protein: CASSRGQYSNQPQHF; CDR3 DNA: TGTGCCAGCAGTCGGGGACAGTATAGCAATCAGCCCCAGCATTTT
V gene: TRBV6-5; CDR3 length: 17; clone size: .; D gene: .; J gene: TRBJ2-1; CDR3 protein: CASSYARRASSYNEQFF; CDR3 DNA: TGTGCCAGCAGTTACGCCAGGAGGGCGAGCTCCTACAATGAGCAGTTCTTC
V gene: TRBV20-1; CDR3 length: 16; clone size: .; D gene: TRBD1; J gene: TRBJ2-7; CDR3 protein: CSARGVLRGSAAEQYF; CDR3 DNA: TGCAGTGCTAGGGGGGTACTCAGGGGGTCGGCAGCCGAGCAGTACTTC
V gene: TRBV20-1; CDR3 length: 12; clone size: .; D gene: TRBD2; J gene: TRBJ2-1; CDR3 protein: CRAGGVPNEQFF; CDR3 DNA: TGCAGGGCCGGGGGGGTTCCCAATGAGCAGTTCTTC
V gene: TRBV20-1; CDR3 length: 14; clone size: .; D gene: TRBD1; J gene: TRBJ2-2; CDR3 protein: CSAKTGGASGELFF; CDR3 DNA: TGCAGTGCCAAAACAGGGGGCGCCTCCGGGGAGCTGTTTTTT
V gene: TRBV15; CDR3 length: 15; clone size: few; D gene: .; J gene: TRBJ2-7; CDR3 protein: CATSDFPGHPYEQYF; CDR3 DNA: TGTGCCACCAGCGACTTCCCGGGACACCCCTACGAGCAGTACTTC